This TCR beta chain was identified in a study of OX40 agonist ivuxolimab in advanced cancers. Study overall: Among those enrolled, mean age was about 58 years (range roughly 20 to 79) and less than 90% were male. General study points: At 0.1 to 3.0 mg/kg and by week 6, CD4+ and CD8+ T cells in the blood had expanded clonally. Near-lowest levels of clonal expansion characterized partial responders at 0.1-3.0 mg/kg.

Germline CDR1 and CDR2: SGHNT and YYREEE (reference sequence). Trimming removed 2 bases from V and 6 bases from J; junction bases left unmatched: 4. This CDR3 comprises 14 residues. TCRdb keeps only in-frame clones here, not all; method: immunoSEQ multiplex PCR. This sample has almost 90,000 clones, with more than 75% found just once. A note on this clone: The antigen remains unidentified.

The chain has TRBV5-4 and TRBJ2-2, with 7 bases that match TRBD1. The sequence derives from an adult with an advanced solid tumor such as melanoma, head and neck, liver or kidney cancer. The material sequenced was CD4+ or CD8+ T cells sorted from blood, taken in a trial of the OX40 agonist ivuxolimab. The CDR3: CASSLGGPAGELFF. The DNA of the CDR3 is TGTGCCAGCAGCTTAGGGGGCCCCGCCGGGGAGCTGTTTTTT.